These 22 T cell receptor beta chains were sequenced from one sample in a study of blood T cell repertoires in COVID-19 (dated by TCRdb to the early 2020s). The library was obtained by the immunoSEQ multiplex PCR assay. The table was pulled from immuneACCESS by TCRdb, which kept in-frame rearrangements only. Such tables lose some clones; where checked, under half of the loss comes from unresolved V genes, and the rest has no known cause. This sample gives about 370,000 clones in total; roughly 86% of them show up just once. Under 11% of the sample comes from the top ten. The material sequenced was peripheral blood. Every receptor here comes from a woman aged 30 to 39 with COVID-19, enrolled during active disease.

The rearrangement joins TRBV15 to TRBJ2-3; possibly TRBD2 for D (6 bases). This CDR3 is built from 18 residues. CDR1 is LNHNV, CDR2 YYDKDF, per germline (reference sequence). V gave up 3 bases and J gave up 0 bases, with 19 bases separating them. The CDR3 DNA reads as TGTGCCACCAGCAGTTCTTTGGGACTCCAATCTAGCACAGATACGCAGTATTTT. Translating it yields CATSSSLGLQSSTDTQYF.

The chain joins TRBV27 to TRBJ2-2, with 11 bases fitting TRBD2. Trimming at V came to 3 bases and at J to 7 bases, leaving 4 bases not matched to a gene. The CDR3 runs 15 residues. The germline V gene encodes CDR1 MNHEY and CDR2 SMNVEV (reference sequence). CDR3: CASSLSLAGDGELFF. The DNA of the CDR3 is TGTGCCAGCAGTTTGTCACTAGCGGGAGACGGGGAGCTGTTTTTT.

V and J are TRBV7-3 and TRBJ2-5; 9 nucleotides align to TRBD1. Per the germline V gene, CDR1 is SGHTA and CDR2 is FQGTGA. CDR3 size: 15 residues. V shed 5 bases, J shed 5 bases, and the junction held 9 bases outside the gene matches. CDR3 sequence: CASSKTGTGRETQYF. The CDR3 DNA reads as TGTGCCAGCAGCAAGACCGGGACAGGGAGGGAGACCCAGTACTTC.

The chain carries TRBV7-3 and TRBJ2-3; 9 nucleotides agree with TRBD1. The CDR3 contains 15 residues. The V gene end was trimmed by 3 bases and the J gene end by 2 bases; junction bases not matched to a gene: 3. Looked up from germline, CDR1 is SGHTA and CDR2 is FQGTGA. In DNA, the CDR3 is TGTGCCAGCAGCTTGGGGACAGGGCTCACAGATACGCAGTATTTT. Translating it yields CASSLGTGLTDTQYF.

V gene TRBV18 combines with J gene TRBJ1-2, with 8 nucleotides matching TRBD1. The CDR3 is 15 amino acids. Germline V gene sequence: CDR1 KGHSH, CDR2 LQKENI. V lost 2 bases to trimming and J lost 5 bases; unmatched junction nucleotides: 7. The CDR3 loop is CASSPFDRGPYGYTF. The CDR3 region has the DNA TGTGCCAGCTCACCATTCGACAGGGGACCTTATGGCTACACCTTC.

This chain links TRBV10-3 with TRBJ1-1; TRBD1 matches 10 bases. Trimming cost V 4 bases and J 11 bases; bases outside gene matches: 13. CDR3 length equals 15 residues. Germline V gives CDR1 ENHRY, CDR2 SYGVKD. The CDR3 protein is CAISAPNLGQGLAFF. The CDR3 nucleotides are TGTGCCATCAGTGCCCCGAACTTGGGACAGGGGTTGGCTTTCTTT.

This clone has just one count. In DNA, the CDR3 is TGTGCCAGCAGCTTAATAGCACGCACCGGGGAGCTGTTTTTT. Protein product: CASSLIARTGELFF. The chain combines TRBV7-3 with TRBJ2-2; the D is unclear. This CDR3 has 14 residues. Deletions cut 1 base from V and 4 bases from J, with 7 bases between. Germline V gives CDR1 SGHTA, CDR2 FQGTGA.

The CDR3 DNA reads as TGCGCCAGCAGCCAAGATCTACCAGGCAGTACTGGAAACACCATATATTTT. Protein: CASSQDLPGSTGNTIYF. The V call is TRBV4-3, the J call TRBJ1-3; D unresolved. The V and J ends lost 0 bases and 2 bases respectively, with 14 bases between them. The CDR3 extends over 17 amino acids. Germline V gives CDR1 LGHNA, CDR2 YSLEER.

The V call is TRBV19, the J call TRBJ2-1, with 9 nucleotides matching TRBD2. The CDR3 has 15 amino acids. The trim removed 3 bases at V and 3 bases at J, leaving 3 bases unmatched. Germline CDR1 reads LNHDA; CDR2 reads SQIVND (reference sequence). CDR3 sequence: CASSISGGFYNEQFF. DNA of the CDR3: TGTGCCAGTAGTATTAGCGGGGGATTCTACAATGAGCAGTTCTTC.

In its sample, this clone was seen once. This rearrangement joins TRBV23-1 to TRBJ1-3, with D maybe TRBD1 (5 bases). TRBV23-1 belongs to the ORF category, with a function that is uncertain. V lost 5 bases and J lost 0, with 20 bases in between. The CDR3 is 18 amino acids. CDR3 in amino acids: CASSTFRGAIFSGNTIYF. CDR3 sequence (DNA): TGCGCCAGCAGTACCTTCCGCGGGGCAATCTTCTCTGGAAACACCATATATTTT.

The chain uses TRBV5-4 and TRBJ2-1, with 11 nucleotides matching TRBD2. J was trimmed by 7 bases and V by 6 bases; bases with no gene match: 9. The CDR3 runs to 15 residues. CDR1 and CDR2 (germline): SGHNT, YYREEE (reference sequence). The CDR3 DNA reads as TGTGCCAGCAAAATAGCGGGAGGGCCGAGGAATGAGCAGTTCTTC. The encoded protein is CASKIAGGPRNEQFF.

This rearrangement joins TRBV24-1 to TRBJ2-1; D might be TRBD2 (6 bases). The germline V gene encodes CDR1 KGHDR and CDR2 SFDVKD. The CDR3 runs 15 residues. The V and J ends lost 5 bases and 5 bases respectively, with 15 bases between them. The CDR3: CATSAPGTVDNEQFF. The DNA of the CDR3 is TGTGCCACCAGTGCTCCCGGGACTGTCGACAATGAGCAGTTCTTC.

This chain links TRBV9 with TRBJ1-5; D not resolved. This CDR3 is built from 18 residues. Trimming cost V 0 bases and J 0 bases, with 16 bases left between them. Per germline, CDR1 SGDLS and CDR2 YYNGEE. The CDR3 region is CASSVGAAAPYSNQPQHF. The CDR3 region has the DNA TGTGCCAGCAGCGTAGGGGCAGCCGCACCTTATAGCAATCAGCCCCAGCATTTT.

The V call is TRBV5-4, the J call TRBJ1-2, with 7 bases matching TRBD1. Germline lookup yields CDR1 SGHNT and CDR2 YYREEE (reference sequence). With 0 bases clipped from V and 4 bases from J, the junction kept 6 bases outside the gene matches. This CDR3 has 15 amino acids. Here the CDR3 DNA reads TGTGCCAGCAGCTTGGGGACAGGAGATTTCTATGGCTACACCTTC. It encodes CASSLGTGDFYGYTF.

This clone has only a few counts. This chain connects TRBV11-2 to TRBJ2-2; D unclear. Germline V gene sequence: CDR1 SGHAT, CDR2 FQNNGV. CDR3 size: 14 residues. V shed 5 bases and J shed 0 bases, with 7 bases lying between them. The chain's CDR3 is CASSLAANTGELFF. DNA for the CDR3: TGTGCCAGCAGCCTTGCAGCGAACACCGGGGAGCTGTTTTTT.

The chain recombines TRBV19 with TRBJ2-1; a weak D match, TRBD2 (6 bases). V gave up 7 bases and J gave up 4 bases, with 14 bases separating them. The CDR3 spans 14 residues. The V gene's germline CDR1 is LNHDA and CDR2 SQIVND (reference sequence). CDR3 nucleotide sequence: TGTGCCAGTACCCATGGGGGGAATTACAATGAGCAGTTCTTC. This codes for CASTHGGNYNEQFF.

The chain uses TRBV5-4 and TRBJ1-2, with a tentative D call TRBD1 (6 bases). V was cut by 0 bases and J by 3 bases, with 15 bases left in between. The CDR3 spans 16 residues. In germline, CDR1 is SGHNT, CDR2 YYREEE (reference sequence). CDR3 bases: TGTGCCAGCAGCTTGGACGGACAGCCTAGATACTATGGCTACACCTTC. Translating gives CASSLDGQPRYYGYTF.

The CDR3 here is CASSWTSGRTGELFF. Written as DNA, the CDR3 is TGCGCCAGCAGCTGGACTAGCGGGAGAACCGGGGAGCTGTTTTTT. V and J are TRBV5-1 and TRBJ2-2, with 13 bases fitting TRBD2. Per germline, CDR1 SGHRS and CDR2 YFSETQ. The V and J ends lost 3 bases and 5 bases, in that order; junction bases with no gene match: 1. The CDR3 extends over 15 amino acids.

The chain uses TRBV28 and TRBJ1-1; weak D call: TRBD1 (5 bases). The germline V gene encodes CDR1 MDHEN and CDR2 SYDVKM. V was cut by 5 bases and J by 8 bases, with 18 bases left in between. The CDR3 runs to 14 residues. This CDR3 reads CASSPRWTPREAFF. In DNA form, the CDR3 reads TGTGCCAGCAGTCCACGGTGGACACCCCGCGAAGCTTTCTTT.

This clone has a single count. CDR3 nucleotide sequence: TGCAGCGCCCGACAGGGAGAGGATCAGCCCCAGCATTTT. Translated, it gives CSARQGEDQPQHF. This chain uses TRBV29-1 with TRBJ1-5; 7 bases align to TRBD1. CDR3 length: 13 amino acids. Germline V gene data show CDR1 as SQVTM and CDR2 as ANQGSEA. V was pared by 7 bases and J by 5 bases, with 8 bases of the junction left unmatched. Drawing the rest from reference TRBV29-1 and TRBJ1-5, the complete variable domain is SAVISQKPSRDICQRGTSLTIQCQVDSQVTMMFWYRQQPGQSLTLIATANQGSEATYESGFVIDKFPISRPNLTFSTLTVSNMSPEDSSIYLCSARQGEDQPQHFGDGTRLSIL.

The chain combines TRBV7-9 with TRBJ2-7, with a weak D call TRBD1 (5 bases). V lost 0 bases and J lost 4, with 13 bases in between. CDR1 and CDR2 (germline): SEHNR, FQNEAQ (reference sequence). This CDR3 spans 15 amino acids. The DNA of the CDR3 is TGTGCCAGCAGCTTAGCGCTAGGGGCCATATACGAGCAGTACTTC. This codes for CASSLALGAIYEQYF.

This clone occurred a few times. The chain uses TRBV7-9 and TRBJ1-1, with a weak D call TRBD1 (6 bases). CDR3 length equals 14 residues. Germline-derived CDR1 and CDR2 are SEHNR and FQNEAQ (reference sequence). V lost 4 bases, J lost 1 base, and 10 bases lay in between. The CDR3 protein is CASSSGTTNTEAFF. CDR3 bases: TGTGCCAGCAGCTCCGGGACAACGAACACTGAAGCTTTCTTT.